A single sample gave rise to the 20 T cell receptor beta chains below, sequenced in a study of CD8+CD57+ T cells in acquired aplastic anemia. TCR beta VDJ and CDR3 profiling used genomic DNA as template. One entry per CDR3 protein, called by TCRdb with MiXCR from the reads. This repertoire shows 150,000 to 200,000 distinct CDR3 sequences, around 66% found once; its top ten account for about 43%. Sequencing used sorted CD4+, CD8+, or CD8+CD57+ T cells (not recorded which) from PBMCs. The receptors were gathered from a human donor with severe aplastic anemia or a healthy control (not recorded which).

The genes are TRBV7-3 and TRBJ1-1; D gene ambiguous. Germline-derived CDR1 and CDR2 are SGHTA and FQGTGA. Trimming stripped 5 bases from V and 3 bases from J, with 19 bases between. This CDR3 is 16 amino acids long. CDR3: CASSHSVGRRDTEAFF. DNA of the CDR3: TGTGCCAGCAGCCATTCGGTAGGGAGAAGGGACACTGAAGCTTTCTTT.

V gene TRBV7-9 combines with J gene TRBJ1-5; no firm D call. Deletions cut 5 bases from V and 4 bases from J, with 15 bases between. This CDR3 has 15 amino acids. In germline, CDR1 is SEHNR, CDR2 FQNEAQ (reference sequence). CDR3 nucleotide sequence: TGTGCCAGCAGCCCATCCCTTGGAGGAAATCAGCCCCAGCATTTT. Residues: CASSPSLGGNQPQHF.

The chain is built from TRBV7-9 and TRBJ2-2, with D perhaps TRBD2 (5 bases). Germline V lookup: CDR1 SEHNR, CDR2 FQNEAQ (reference sequence). V was trimmed by 8 bases and J by 8 bases, leaving 6 bases between them. The CDR3 extends over 10 amino acids. CDR3 sequence (DNA): TGTGCCAGCTTAGCGGGGGAGCTGTTTTTT. This translates into CASLAGELFF.

The chain is built from TRBV12-3 or TRBV12-4 and TRBJ1-6, with D possibly TRBD1 on 6 matching bases. V was pared by 5 bases and J by 5 bases, with 16 bases between. This CDR3 is 16 amino acids long. CDR3 sequence reads: CASSLNRAGDNSPLHF. CDR3 sequence (DNA): TGTGCCAGCAGTCTTAACAGGGCTGGGGATAATTCACCCCTCCACTTT.

This clonotype was observed a handful of times. This rearrangement joins TRBV7-2 to TRBJ1-1; the D gene is possibly TRBD1 (5 bases). Per germline, CDR1 SGHTA and CDR2 FQGNSA. The CDR3 is 16 amino acids. With 0 bases removed from V and 1 base from J, the gap between germline ends came to 12 bases. CDR3 region: CASSLAGAWGNTEAFF. The CDR3, as DNA: TGTGCCAGCAGCTTAGCAGGGGCCTGGGGGAACACTGAAGCTTTCTTT.

This chain joins TRBV12-3 or TRBV12-4 and TRBJ2-7, with TRBD2 matching 7 bases. Germline trimming cut 8 bases from V and 4 bases from J; bases unmatched to any gene: 11. The CDR3 is 14 amino acids. The CDR3 region is CASAQGGALYEQYF. In nucleotides, the CDR3 is TGTGCCAGCGCCCAGGGAGGGGCCCTTTACGAGCAGTACTTC.

The chain combines TRBV7-2 with TRBJ2-1, with 8 bases aligning to TRBD2. The CDR3 totals 17 residues. After removal of 4 bases from V and 4 bases from J, the junction contained 12 bases not matched to a gene. Germline CDR1 SGHTA, CDR2 FQGNSA. In DNA, the CDR3 is TGTGCCAGCAGCTCACCTCTGGGACTAGGAACTTACAATGAGCAGTTCTTC. The encoded protein is CASSSPLGLGTYNEQFF.

This clonotype was recorded many times. The CDR3 DNA reads TGTGCCAGCAGTCCTGGACTACTTCCCGCTGCCGGGGAGCTGTTTTTT. Its protein product is CASSPGLLPAAGELFF. The chain combines TRBV28 with TRBJ2-2; TRBD2 might be the D (6 bases). V lost 5 bases, J lost 6 bases, and 19 bases lay in between. Germline CDR1 and CDR2: MDHEN and SYDVKM. This CDR3 has 16 amino acids.

The chain employs TRBV11-3 and TRBJ2-1; tentative D call: TRBD1 (5 bases). The germline V gene encodes CDR1 SGHNT and CDR2 YENEEA. V lost 2 bases to trimming and J lost 7 bases, with 12 bases between them. The CDR3 extends over 14 amino acids. CDR3 loop: CASSLLGRENEQFF. The CDR3 region has the DNA TGTGCCAGCAGCTTATTGGGCAGGGAAAATGAGCAGTTCTTC.

This clonotype was seen only a few times. This chain links TRBV24-1 with TRBJ1-2; tentative D call: TRBD1 (6 bases). Germline V gives CDR1 KGHDR, CDR2 SFDVKD. This CDR3 spans 20 amino acids. The ends were cut back, 3 bases at V and 3 bases at J, with 28 bases in the middle. The CDR3, as DNA: TGTGCCACCAGTGATCGATTCCAACCGGGACACCGAAACCCTTACTATGGCTACACCTTC. It is translated as CATSDRFQPGHRNPYYGYTF.

This clonotype was observed many times. The chain couples TRBV7-3 to TRBJ2-1, with 10 bases identical to TRBD2. V was pared by 4 bases and J by 6 bases, with 3 bases of the junction left unmatched. The germline V gene encodes CDR1 SGHTA and CDR2 FQGTGA. CDR3 length equals 14 residues. In DNA form, the CDR3 reads TGTGCCAGCAGCTCCAGCGGGGGGGTCAATGAGCAGTTCTTC. This translates into CASSSSGGVNEQFF.

The rearrangement uses TRBV9 and TRBJ2-2; 11 bases map to TRBD1. Trimming removed 5 bases from V and 5 bases from J; junction bases left unmatched: 8. The germline gives CDR1 SGDLS, CDR2 YYNGEE. The CDR3 is 16 residues long. The DNA for the CDR3 is TGTGCCAGCAGAGGAGGGACAGGGGGTCAGACCGGGGAGCTGTTTTTT. Translation gives CASRGGTGGQTGELFF.

The chain joins TRBV7-3 to TRBJ2-6; D remains unclear. CDR1 and CDR2 from the germline V gene are SGHTA and FQGTGA. Between the trimmed V and J ends, which lost 5 bases and 3 bases, there was a span of 8 bases. The CDR3 totals 14 residues. This CDR3 is CASSALRGANVLTF. CDR3 nucleotides: TGTGCCAGCAGCGCGCTCCGTGGGGCCAACGTCCTGACTTTC.

The chain recombines TRBV19 with TRBJ1-4; TRBD1 matches at 9 bases. In germline, CDR1 is LNHDA, CDR2 SQIVND (reference sequence). The V segment lost 4 bases and the J segment 6 bases; nucleotides outside the gene matches: 6. The CDR3 extends over 15 amino acids. The CDR3 region has the DNA TGTGCCAGTAGTACCCGGGACAGGGAAGATGAAAAACTGTTTTTT. Amino acid sequence: CASSTRDREDEKLFF.

This clonotype occurred a few times. CDR3: CASSQAASNEQFF. The CDR3 DNA follows: TGTGCCAGCAGCCAGGCCGCCTCCAATGAGCAGTTCTTC. The chain employs TRBV14 and TRBJ2-1; D unresolved. V shed 3 bases and J shed 6 bases, with 9 bases lying between them. The CDR3 totals 13 residues. Germline assignment: CDR1 SGHDN and CDR2 FVKESK. Complete variable domain (other parts from reference TRBV14 and TRBJ2-1): EAGVTQFPSHSVIEKGQTVTLRCDPISGHDNLYWYRRVMGKEIKFLLHFVKESKQDESGMPNNRFLAERTGGTYSTLKVQPAELEDSGVYFCASSQAASNEQFFGPGTRLTVL.

CDR3: CASSVGNQPQHF. CDR3 coding DNA: TGTGCCAGCAGCGTAGGTAACCAGCCCCAGCATTTT. The rearrangement links TRBV9 to TRBJ1-5; the D is unclear. This CDR3 spans 12 amino acids. V was clipped by 0 bases and J by 7 bases, with 5 bases between them. Germline V gene lookup returns CDR1 SGDLS and CDR2 YYNGEE.

This clonotype was counted a single time. CDR3 sequence reads: CASSPTAGGQPQHF. The CDR3 nucleotides are TGTGCCAGCAGCCCTACGGCAGGGGGTCAGCCCCAGCATTTT. The chain employs TRBV7-8 and TRBJ1-5; 7 bases align to TRBD1. Trimming cost V 5 bases and J 6 bases; bases outside gene matches: 7. Germline-derived CDR1 and CDR2 are SGHVS and FQNEAQ. The CDR3 has 14 residues.

The rearrangement uses TRBV10-3 and TRBJ1-3; D gene uncertain. Germline V gives CDR1 ENHRY, CDR2 SYGVKD. CDR3 length: 15 amino acids. V lost 1 base to trimming and J lost 0 bases, with 7 bases between them. CDR3 amino acids: CAISEYGFSGNTIYF. DNA of the CDR3: TGTGCCATCAGTGAGTATGGATTCTCTGGAAACACCATATATTTT.

The V and J genes are TRBV19 and TRBJ2-7; D tentatively reads TRBD1 or TRBD2 (5 bases each). The V end was cut by 6 bases, the J end by 5 bases, with 17 bases between. CDR1 is LNHDA, CDR2 SQIVND, per germline (reference sequence). CDR3 length: 14 amino acids. The CDR3 nucleotides are TGTGCCAGTAGCAGGGACCAACGAGGGGACGAGCAGTACTTC. This gives the protein CASSRDQRGDEQYF.

V usage is TRBV7-9 and J usage is TRBJ2-7, with D tentatively TRBD1 (6 bases). Deletions cut 2 bases from V and 0 bases from J, with 8 bases between. Germline assignment: CDR1 SEHNR and CDR2 FQNEAQ (reference sequence). The CDR3 is made up of 14 amino acids. As DNA, the CDR3 is TGTGCCAGCAGCTTATCGGACAGCTCCTACGAGCAGTACTTC. This translates into CASSLSDSSYEQYF.